This TCR beta chain came from a study of blood T cell repertoires in COVID-19. Turning to the study itself: Samples of COVID-19 (acute and convalescent) were obtained from the United States, Italy and Spain. Sources were T cells, B-cell-depleted T cells, or PBMCs; the material itself was cDNA or gDNA.

Authors' processing steps: Quantification of nucleated cells was approximated via reference gene primer amplification. The protocol was immunoSEQ multiplex PCR, while the TCRdb copy is restricted to in-frame clones and leaves out a portion. The V and J calls and clone size are taken from that table; D and trimming were inferred from the DNA. The sample records about 50,000 clones, roughly 83% being singletons. The length of the CDR3 is 17 residues. The trim removed 6 bases at V and 2 bases at J, leaving 8 bases unmatched. Germline CDR1 and CDR2: ENHRY and SYGVKD. The clonotype was recovered from a woman aged 55-70 years with acute or convalescent COVID-19. The genes are TRBV10-3 and TRBJ2-3; 13 positions match TRBD2. Sequenced material: peripheral blood. The CDR3, as DNA: TGTGCCATCAGAGCCTCCGGGACTAGCGGGGTCACAGATACGCAGTATTTT. Translating it yields CAIRASGTSGVTDTQYF.